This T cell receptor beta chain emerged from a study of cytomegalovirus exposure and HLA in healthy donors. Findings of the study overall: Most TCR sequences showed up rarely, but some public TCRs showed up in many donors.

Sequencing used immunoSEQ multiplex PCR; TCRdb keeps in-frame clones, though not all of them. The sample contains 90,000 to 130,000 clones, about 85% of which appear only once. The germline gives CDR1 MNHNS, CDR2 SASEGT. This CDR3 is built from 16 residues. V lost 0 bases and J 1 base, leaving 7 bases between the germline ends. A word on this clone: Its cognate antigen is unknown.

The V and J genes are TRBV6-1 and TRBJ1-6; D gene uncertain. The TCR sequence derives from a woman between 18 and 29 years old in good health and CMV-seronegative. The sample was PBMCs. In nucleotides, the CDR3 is TGTGCCAGCAGTGAAGCCCGCGGTTCCTATAATTCACCCCTCCACTTT. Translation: CASSEARGSYNSPLHF.